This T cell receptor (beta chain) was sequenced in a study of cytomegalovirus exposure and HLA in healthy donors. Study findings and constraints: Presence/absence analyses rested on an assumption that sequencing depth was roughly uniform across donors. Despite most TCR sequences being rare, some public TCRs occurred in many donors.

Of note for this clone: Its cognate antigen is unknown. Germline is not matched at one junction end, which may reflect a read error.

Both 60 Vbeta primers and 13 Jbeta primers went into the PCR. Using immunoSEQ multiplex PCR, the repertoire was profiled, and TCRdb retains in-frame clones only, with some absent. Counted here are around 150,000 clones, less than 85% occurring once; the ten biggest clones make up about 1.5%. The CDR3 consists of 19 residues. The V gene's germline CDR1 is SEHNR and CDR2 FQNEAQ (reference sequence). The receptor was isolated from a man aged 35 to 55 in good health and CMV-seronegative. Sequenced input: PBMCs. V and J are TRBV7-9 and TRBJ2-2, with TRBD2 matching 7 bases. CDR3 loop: CSSSSIRTSARNDTGELFF. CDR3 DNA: TGTTCCAGCAGCTCGATCCGTACTAGCGCCCGAAACGACACCGGGGAGCTGTTTTTT.